The 14 T cell receptor beta chains presented below share a single source sample, sequenced in a study of T-cell reconstitution after alpha-beta-depleted transplantation in children. The TCRbeta library was prepared with unique molecular identifiers. TCRdb itself ran the PCR reads through MiXCR, one entry per CDR3 protein. Found here are approximately 230,000 distinct CDR3 sequences, roughly a quarter of them singletons; the top ten hold about 4.8%. The sequences come from PBMCs, mostly from graft donor cells, collected 360 days after TCRalphabeta/CD19-depleted stem cell transplant. Receptors originate from a female patient between 2 and 15 years old who had a stem cell transplant for congenital amegakaryocytic thrombocytopenia, so the T cells may come from the graft donor.

The chain combines TRBV5-1 with TRBJ2-5; 8 positions match TRBD2. From germline, CDR1 is SGHRS and CDR2 YFSETQ. This CDR3 comprises 16 residues. The J segment lost 4 bases and the V segment lost 0 bases, leaving 8 bases of the junction unmatched. CDR3 sequence (DNA): TGCGCCAGCAGCTTGGCGGGACTAGGTACCGGAGAGACCCAGTACTTC. This codes for CASSLAGLGTGETQYF.

This clonotype came up a few times. The chain has TRBV20-1 and TRBJ1-1, with TRBD1 as a possible D gene (6 bases). Per the germline V gene, CDR1 is DFQATT and CDR2 is SNEGSKA (reference sequence). The CDR3 is made up of 16 amino acids. The ends were cut back, 2 bases at V and 2 bases at J, with 18 bases in the middle. The CDR3 nucleotides are TGCAGTGCTAGAAATCTCCAGGGGTTGGGAAACACTGAAGCTTTCTTT. Translated: CSARNLQGLGNTEAFF.

This clonotype was counted only a few times. V gene TRBV25-1 combines with J gene TRBJ1-1; D perhaps matches TRBD1 (6 bases). Germline CDR1 and CDR2: MGHDK and SYGVNS. This CDR3 contains 13 residues. The germline V and J ends were trimmed by 5 bases and 6 bases, with 13 bases remaining between them. The CDR3 DNA reads as TGTGCCAGCAGTATGGGGGCTACCGCTGAAGCTTTCTTT. Protein product: CASSMGATAEAFF. The full variable domain, its missing parts supplied by reference TRBV25-1 and TRBJ1-1, is EADIYQTPRYLVIGTGKKITLECSQTMGHDKMYWYQQDPGMELHLIHYSYGVNSTEKGDLSSESTVSRIRTEHFPLTLESARPSHTSQYLCASSMGATAEAFFGQGTRLTVV.

A word on this clonotype: The CDR3 end shows no conserved phenylalanine or tryptophan, and so a read error is likely. It is unclear where the CDR3 begins or ends on the DNA, so no DNA is shown, and the CDR3 is as TCRdb lists it. V and J are TRBV12-1 and TRBJ1-1. TRBV12-1 constitutes a pseudogene. The CDR3 adds up to 15 amino acids, both ends counted. The chain's CDR3 is CASSLRTGLDTEAFC.

This sequence joins TRBV2 and TRBJ1-6; D perhaps matches TRBD1 (6 bases). The CDR3 is made up of 14 amino acids. Germline V lookup: CDR1 SNHLY, CDR2 FYNNEI. Trimming cost V 4 bases and J 6 bases, with 10 bases left between them. For the CDR3, the DNA is TGTGCCAGCAGTGGGACAGCCGTTAATTCACCCCTCCACTTT. Protein sequence: CASSGTAVNSPLHF.

This clonotype turned up a few times. V is TRBV25-1 and J is TRBJ1-6; a possible D gene is TRBD1 (6 bases). This CDR3 contains 13 residues. Germline V lookup: CDR1 MGHDK, CDR2 SYGVNS. Deletions cut 6 bases from V and 9 bases from J, with 12 bases between. The CDR3 here is CASRAGAGSPLHF. CDR3 coding DNA: TGTGCCAGCAGGGCAGGGGCGGGTTCACCCCTCCACTTT.

This clonotype has more than one count but fewer than ten. This chain links TRBV28 with TRBJ1-5; D uncertain. The CDR3 runs to 15 residues. V was trimmed by 2 bases and J by 3 bases, leaving 11 bases between them. CDR1 is MDHEN, CDR2 SYDVKM, per germline. The CDR3, as DNA: TGTGCCAGCAGTTTAAGTATTCCCTCCAATCAGCCCCAGCATTTT. Residues: CASSLSIPSNQPQHF.

This clonotype was seen a handful of times. The rearrangement uses TRBV20-1 and TRBJ1-5, with D unresolved. Germline V gene data show CDR1 as DFQATT and CDR2 as SNEGSKA (reference sequence). V was cut by 1 base and J by 0 bases, with 7 bases left in between. The CDR3 runs 14 residues. The CDR3 protein is CSARGGYSNQPQHF. The CDR3 DNA sequence: TGCAGTGCTAGAGGAGGGTATAGCAATCAGCCCCAGCATTTT.

In this sample, this clonotype turned up a few times. The chain is built from TRBV28 and TRBJ2-4; D perhaps matches TRBD1 (5 bases). Germline V lookup: CDR1 MDHEN, CDR2 SYDVKM. The V end was cut by 2 bases, the J end by 4 bases, with 6 bases between. The CDR3 loop spans 13 amino acids. The CDR3 DNA reads TGTGCCAGCAGTTTACAGGGTAAAAACATTCAGTACTTC. The encoded protein is CASSLQGKNIQYF. The whole variable domain, remainder taken from reference TRBV28 and TRBJ2-4, is DVKVTQSSRYLVKRTGEKVFLECVQDMDHENMFWYRQDPGLGLRLIYFSYDVKMKEKGDIPEGYSVSREKKERFSLILESASTNQTSMYLCASSLQGKNIQYFGAGTRLSVL.

This clonotype came up a few times. The chain is built from TRBV30 and TRBJ2-1; no reliable D call. Germline loops: CDR1 GTSNPN, CDR2 SVGIG (reference sequence). V was trimmed by 2 bases and J by 10 bases, leaving 9 bases between them. This CDR3 has 11 residues. CDR3 sequence reads: CAWSFEREQFF. In DNA form, the CDR3 reads TGTGCCTGGAGTTTCGAGAGGGAGCAGTTCTTC.

This clonotype has more than one count but fewer than ten. This sequence joins TRBV6-5 and TRBJ1-6; tentative D call: TRBD1 (6 bases). The CDR3 covers 15 residues. Germline CDR1 and CDR2: MNHEY and SVGAGI. Trimming removed 0 bases at V and 8 bases at J, with 11 bases between. For the CDR3, the DNA is TGTGCCAGCAGTTACTCGGGACATTTGGATTCACCCCTCCACTTT. Translating it yields CASSYSGHLDSPLHF.

The chain carries TRBV19 and TRBJ1-5; D unresolved. Per the germline V gene, CDR1 is LNHDA and CDR2 is SQIVND (reference sequence). V was shortened by 4 bases and J by 1 base, with 5 bases between the two germline ends. This CDR3 is 13 amino acids long. CDR3 sequence: CASSTHSNQPQHF. CDR3 DNA: TGTGCCAGTAGTACTCACAGCAATCAGCCCCAGCATTTT.

The CDR3 region is CATSRDTGLAGPTYEQYF. Here the CDR3 DNA reads TGTGCCACCAGCAGAGATACGGGACTAGCGGGGCCTACCTACGAGCAGTACTTC. This chain uses TRBV15 with TRBJ2-7; 13 bases align to TRBD2. V dropped 0 bases and J dropped 2; count of bases not matched to a gene: 7. CDR1 is LNHNV and CDR2 is YYDKDF in the germline V gene (reference sequence). The CDR3 extends over 18 amino acids.

The chain joins TRBV4-1 to TRBJ2-1; D perhaps matches TRBD2 (6 bases). Germline loops: CDR1 MGHRA, CDR2 YSYEKL. The CDR3 loop spans 18 amino acids. The V and J ends lost 1 base and 1 base respectively, with 17 bases between them. This chain's CDR3 is CASSQVRLGVGSYNEQFF. The CDR3 coding sequence is TGCGCCAGCAGCCAAGTGCGACTAGGAGTGGGTTCCTACAATGAGCAGTTCTTC.